The 21 T cell receptor beta chains given below trace back to one sample, sequenced in a study of T cells after yellow fever vaccination. From the 5' RACE reads, TCRdb called clonotypes with MiXCR, one entry per CDR3 protein. Here the sample spans roughly 300,000 distinct CDR3 sequences, around 6.8% being singletons. Sequenced here: PBMCs, sampled approximately 47 days after the first yellow fever vaccination. The receptors were gathered from a man aged 18 to 30 who received the YFV17D yellow fever vaccine.

V gene TRBV14 combines with J gene TRBJ2-2, with D perhaps matching TRBD1 (5 bases). The CDR3 spans 17 residues. Trimming stripped 1 base from V and 2 bases from J, with 14 bases between. The V gene's germline CDR1 is SGHDN and CDR2 FVKESK. CDR3 coding DNA: TGTGCCAGCAGCCAAGTTCAGGGAAGCCCTAACACCGGGGAGCTGTTTTTT. This sequence encodes CASSQVQGSPNTGELFF.

The chain carries TRBV9 and TRBJ2-3, with D hard to call. The CDR3 runs to 14 residues. CDR1 SGDLS and CDR2 YYNGEE come from the germline V gene. V shed 4 bases and J shed 6 bases, with 15 bases lying between them. The chain's CDR3 is CASSPLPAGDTQYF. Written as DNA, the CDR3 is TGTGCCAGCAGCCCACTACCGGCCGGTGATACGCAGTATTTT.

The chain links TRBV4-1 to TRBJ2-7; 10 nucleotides line up with TRBD1. CDR1 is MGHRA, CDR2 YSYEKL, per germline. This CDR3 region has 16 residues. J was trimmed by 3 bases and V by 0 bases; bases with no gene match: 5. CDR3 DNA: TGCGCCAGCAGCCAAGATGGGGGGACAGGGGTCTACGAGCAGTACTTC. Translation: CASSQDGGTGVYEQYF.

As for this clonotype: Relative to the germline gene, one junction end is altered; a read error may explain this. This chain joins TRBV15 and TRBJ2-5, with D perhaps assigned TRBD1 or TRBD2 (5 bases each). Germline V lookup: CDR1 LNHNV, CDR2 YYDKDF (reference sequence). The CDR3 sequence is 15 residues long. Here the CDR3 reads CATSTYGTGQGTQYF. The CDR3 nucleotides read TGTGCCACCAGTACATACGGGACCGGCCAAGGGACCCAGTACTTC.

V gene TRBV20-1 combines with J gene TRBJ2-1, with 12 bases lining up with TRBD2. J gave up 7 bases and V 6 bases, and 16 bases lay outside the gene matches. The CDR3 contains 17 residues. Germline assignment: CDR1 DFQATT and CDR2 SNEGSKA (reference sequence). CDR3 in amino acids: CSAKQASGGGIINEQFF. Here the CDR3 DNA reads TGCAGTGCAAAGCAGGCTAGCGGGGGGGGTATTATAAATGAGCAGTTCTTC.

This clonotype appeared a few times. The CDR3 sequence is CSASEGLTEAFF. DNA for the CDR3: TGCAGTGCTAGTGAGGGACTGACAGAAGCTTTCTTT. This chain links TRBV20-1 with TRBJ1-1; the D gene is possibly TRBD1 (5 bases). CDR1 and CDR2 from the germline V gene are DFQATT and SNEGSKA (reference sequence). The V end was cut by 3 bases, the J end by 8 bases, with 13 bases between. The CDR3 spans 12 residues.

The chain is built from TRBV2 and TRBJ1-3, with 9 bases lining up with TRBD1. This CDR3 has 15 residues. V shed 6 bases and J 4 bases; nucleotides not matched to a gene: 7. Per germline, CDR1 SNHLY and CDR2 FYNNEI. The CDR3 coding sequence is TGTGCCAGCAGGGAGACAGGGGGTTCAGGAAACACCATATATTTT. It specifies CASRETGGSGNTIYF.

This chain connects TRBV7-2 to TRBJ2-5, with 7 bases aligning to TRBD2. After removal of 6 bases from V and 5 bases from J, the junction contained 9 bases not matched to a gene. This CDR3 is 14 amino acids long. Looked up from germline, CDR1 is SGHTA and CDR2 is FQGNSA. DNA of the CDR3: TGTGCCAGCAGAGATCCGGGACTAACGGAGACCCAGTACTTC. The encoded protein is CASRDPGLTETQYF.

This clonotype was counted at least ten times. The gene calls are TRBV20-1 and TRBJ2-7; D is tentatively TRBD1 or TRBD2 (5 bases each). Trimming removed 5 bases from V and 0 bases from J, with 11 bases in between. This CDR3 comprises 13 residues. Germline CDR1 and CDR2: DFQATT and SNEGSKA (reference sequence). The CDR3 DNA follows: TGCAGTGCTCGGGGACCGAGCTCCTACGAGCAGTACTTC. It encodes CSARGPSSYEQYF.

This clonotype has more than one count but fewer than ten. This chain uses TRBV27 with TRBJ1-2, with 10 bases lining up with TRBD1. Germline lookup yields CDR1 MNHEY and CDR2 SMNVEV (reference sequence). The CDR3 sequence is 14 residues long. The trim removed 2 bases at V and 4 bases at J, leaving 1 base unmatched. In nucleotides, the CDR3 is TGTGCCAGCAGTTTACGGGACAGGGGCTATGGCTACACCTTC. Translating gives CASSLRDRGYGYTF.

Many counts were recorded for this clonotype. The chain is built from TRBV11-2 and TRBJ1-6; D is ambiguous. V lost 1 base, J lost 3 bases, and 7 bases lay in between. Germline lookup yields CDR1 SGHAT and CDR2 FQNNGV. The CDR3 loop spans 15 amino acids. CDR3 nucleotide sequence: TGTGCCAGCAGCTTAGCTGGGTACTATAATTCACCCCTCCACTTT. This gives the protein CASSLAGYYNSPLHF. Based on the CDR3 plus reference TRBV11-2 and TRBJ1-6, the full variable domain is EAGVAQSPRYKIIEKRQSVAFWCNPISGHATLYWYQQILGQGPKLLIQFQNNGVVDDSQLPKDRFSAERLKGVDSTLKIQPAKLEDSAVYLCASSLAGYYNSPLHFGNGTRLTVT.

This clonotype showed up just a few times. V gene TRBV29-1 combines with J gene TRBJ2-1; D not certain. The CDR3 runs to 13 residues. V lost 6 bases to trimming and J lost 6 bases, with 15 bases between them. Germline CDR1 is SQVTM and CDR2 is ANQGSEA. The CDR3 DNA follows: TGCAGCGTGACCGTCCTAGTGGGCAATGAGCAGTTCTTC. It encodes CSVTVLVGNEQFF.

This clonotype was counted only a few times. The rearrangement links TRBV15 to TRBJ1-5; D unclear. Germline V gene data show CDR1 as LNHNV and CDR2 as YYDKDF (reference sequence). The CDR3 contains 15 residues. The V end lost 1 base, the J end lost 0 bases, and 7 bases lay between the germline ends. The CDR3 here is CATSRGVGSNQPQHF. As DNA, the CDR3 is TGTGCCACCAGCAGAGGGGTTGGTAGCAATCAGCCCCAGCATTTT. Full variable domain (outside the CDR3, taken from reference TRBV15 and TRBJ1-5): DAMVIQNPRYQVTQFGKPVTLSCSQTLNHNVMYWYQQKSSQAPKLLFHYYDKDFNNEADTPDNFQSRRPNTSFCFLDIRSPGLGDTAMYLCATSRGVGSNQPQHFGDGTRLSIL.

This clonotype was recorded at least ten times. The chain links TRBV21-1 to TRBJ2-3. TRBV21-1 is noted as a pseudogene. The CDR3 length is 13 residues. Here the CDR3 reads CASSTWGADTQYF. CDR3 sequence (DNA): TGTGCCAGCAGCACGTGGGGCGCAGATACGCAGTATTTT.

This clonotype was detected ten times or more. This chain links TRBV5-1 with TRBJ2-7; 7 positions agree with TRBD2. V was pared by 0 bases and J by 6 bases, with 9 bases of the junction left unmatched. The CDR3 is made up of 15 amino acids. The germline CDR1 and CDR2 sequences are SGHRS and YFSETQ. The CDR3 region is CASSLESSGYSEQYV. CDR3 sequence (DNA): TGCGCCAGCAGCTTGGAGTCTAGCGGTTACTCCGAGCAGTACGTC.

In its sample, this clonotype was seen a few times. The rearrangement joins TRBV6-5 to TRBJ1-2; a possible D gene is TRBD1 (6 bases). The CDR3 consists of 15 residues. Germline CDR1 MNHEY, CDR2 SVGAGI. V was clipped by 2 bases and J by 4 bases, with 14 bases between them. The CDR3 protein is CASSYGGSSFYGYTF. In nucleotides, the CDR3 is TGTGCCAGCAGTTACGGGGGCAGTTCCTTCTATGGCTACACCTTC.

This clonotype was found a few times. The chain links TRBV11-2 to TRBJ1-2; D uncertain. This CDR3 is 14 amino acids long. V lost 3 bases and J lost 3, with 11 bases in between. CDR1 and CDR2 from the germline V gene are SGHAT and FQNNGV. The CDR3 DNA reads as TGTGCCAGCAGCTTGTATGCCCCTGACTATGGCTACACCTTC. This encodes CASSLYAPDYGYTF.

This clonotype appeared many times. The chain is built from TRBV7-9 and TRBJ1-1; a possible D gene is TRBD1 (5 bases). Per the germline V gene, CDR1 is SEHNR and CDR2 is FQNEAQ (reference sequence). The ends were cut back, 2 bases at V and 0 bases at J, with 7 bases in the middle. The CDR3 is 14 residues long. CDR3 DNA: TGTGCCAGCAGCTTATGGGGGATGAACACTGAAGCTTTCTTT. It specifies CASSLWGMNTEAFF.

This clonotype was counted a few times. The CDR3 is CASSPYRLAGGPREQFF. The CDR3 nucleotides are TGTGCCAGCAGTCCATACAGACTAGCGGGGGGGCCCAGGGAGCAGTTCTTC. V usage is TRBV27 and J usage is TRBJ2-1; 14 bases align to TRBD2. This CDR3 is 17 amino acids long. J was trimmed by 10 bases and V by 5 bases; bases with no gene match: 13. Germline-derived CDR1 and CDR2 are MNHEY and SMNVEV (reference sequence).

This clonotype appeared a few times. The CDR3 DNA reads as TGTGCCAGCAGCCAAGAAACGGGGGCCAACACCGGGGAGCTGTTTTTT. This gives the protein CASSQETGANTGELFF. The rearrangement links TRBV3-1 to TRBJ2-2, with D perhaps assigned TRBD1 or TRBD2 (6 bases each). V was shortened by 0 bases and J by 2 bases, with 10 bases between the two germline ends. Germline loops: CDR1 LGHDT, CDR2 YNNKEL (reference sequence). The CDR3 is 16 residues long. Based on the CDR3 plus reference TRBV3-1 and TRBJ2-2, the full variable domain is DTAVSQTPKYLVTQMGNDKSIKCEQNLGHDTMYWYKQDSKKFLKIMFSYNNKELIINETVPNRFSPKSPDKAHLNLHINSLELGDSAVYFCASSQETGANTGELFFGEGSRLTVL.

The chain is built from TRBV15 and TRBJ1-4; the match to TRBD1 covers 8 bases. In germline, CDR1 is LNHNV, CDR2 YYDKDF (reference sequence). Trimming at V came to 5 bases and at J to 7 bases, leaving 9 bases not matched to a gene. The CDR3 totals 15 residues. This chain's CDR3 is CATSSGGTGREKLFF. In nucleotides, the CDR3 is TGTGCCACCAGCTCCGGAGGGACAGGTCGTGAAAAACTGTTTTTT.